The 21 T cell receptor beta chains reported below all come from one sample, sequenced in a study of T cells in Graves' hyperthyroidism and ophthalmopathy. What was amplified from RNA transcripts were TCR beta CDR3 regions. HTBI primers were used for first-round RT-PCR of the TCR CDR3. TCRdb passed the multiplex PCR reads through MiXCR, listing each CDR3 protein once. Of 500,000 to 650,000 distinct CDR3 sequences listed, 40% to 50% are singletons. Sequences were obtained from peripheral blood or thyroid tissue (not recorded which). All receptors come from an adult woman with Graves' disease, either hyperthyroidism or ophthalmopathy (not recorded which).

Note on this clonotype: A much larger clone lies one base from this, so it may be a read error. The chain couples TRBV6-5 to TRBJ1-1, with no clear D. Germline CDR1 is MNHEY and CDR2 is SVGAGI. This CDR3 is built from 14 residues. CDR3 sequence (DNA): TGTGCCATCAGTTACCGTACAGCGAACACTGAAGCTTTCTTT. It translates to CAISYRTANTEAFF.

The chain recombines TRBV24-1 with TRBJ2-3; D uncertain. Germline assignment: CDR1 KGHDR and CDR2 SFDVKD. The CDR3 sequence is 12 residues long. V gave up 4 bases and J gave up 3 bases, with 4 bases separating them. The CDR3 nucleotides read TGTGCCACCAGTGAGGCTACAGATACGCAGTATTTT. This translates into CATSEATDTQYF.

V usage is TRBV2 and J usage is TRBJ1-1; D is perhaps TRBD1 (5 bases). The CDR3 is 13 amino acids. Trimming pared 6 bases from V and 11 bases from J, leaving 19 bases between. Germline V lookup: CDR1 SNHLY, CDR2 FYNNEI. The CDR3 DNA is TGTGCCAGCAGACTTGGGGATAAGGCAGGGGCTTTCTTT. Amino acid sequence: CASRLGDKAGAFF.

V and J are TRBV10-3 and TRBJ1-1; 10 bases align to TRBD1. With 5 bases clipped from V and 4 bases from J, the junction kept 7 bases outside the gene matches. This CDR3 region has 15 residues. Germline V CDR1 and CDR2: ENHRY, SYGVKD. CDR3 region: CAISRPGQGFTEAFF. The CDR3 region has the DNA TGTGCCATCAGTCGACCGGGACAGGGGTTCACTGAAGCTTTCTTT.

The chain recombines TRBV20-1 with TRBJ1-5, with D possibly TRBD1 on 5 matching bases. CDR1 is DFQATT, CDR2 SNEGSKA, per germline (reference sequence). V was trimmed by 3 bases and J by 3 bases, leaving 15 bases between them. The CDR3 loop spans 15 amino acids. Written as DNA, the CDR3 is TGCAGTGCTAGTCTCAGGGTGGGCCTCAATCAGCCCCAGCATTTT. It translates to CSASLRVGLNQPQHF.

This chain connects TRBV27 to TRBJ1-6; D remains ambiguous. The V end lost 6 bases, the J end lost 2 bases, and 14 bases lay between the germline ends. The length of the CDR3 is 16 residues. Germline V gene sequence: CDR1 MNHEY, CDR2 SMNVEV (reference sequence). The CDR3 is CASSEDSSAYNSPLHF. CDR3 sequence (DNA): TGTGCCAGCAGCGAGGACTCCAGCGCCTATAATTCACCCCTCCACTTT.

This clonotype was picked up many times. The chain combines TRBV29-1 with TRBJ2-5; no definite D call. The CDR3 totals 13 residues. Germline loops: CDR1 SQVTM, CDR2 ANQGSEA. Trimming stripped 1 base from V and 2 bases from J, with 8 bases between. The CDR3 nucleotides are TGCAGCGTTGAAGGGACCACGCAAGAGACCCAGTACTTC. Translating it yields CSVEGTTQETQYF.

This clonotype has ten or more counts. The V gene is TRBV10-1, the J gene TRBJ2-3; either TRBD1 or TRBD2 may supply D (7 bases each). This CDR3 contains 11 residues. Germline V gene lookup returns CDR1 WNHNN and CDR2 SYGVQD (reference sequence). The V end was cut by 11 bases, the J end by 9 bases, with 15 bases between. The DNA for the CDR3 is TGCGCCGCGGGCCAGGGGGGGACGCAGTATTTT. Amino acid sequence: CAAGQGGTQYF.

This clonotype was recorded a few times. The chain combines TRBV9 with TRBJ1-3; perhaps TRBD1 as D (5 bases). In germline, CDR1 is SGDLS, CDR2 YYNGEE. The V end lost 2 bases, the J end lost 10 bases, and 13 bases lay between the germline ends. The CDR3 sequence is 13 residues long. The CDR3 sequence: CASSVGRQETIYF. CDR3 in DNA: TGTGCCAGCAGCGTGGGACGACAAGAGACCATATATTTT.

This clonotype was observed a few times. V and J are TRBV14 and TRBJ2-5; TRBD2 might be the D (5 bases). V lost 3 bases, J lost 3 bases, and 11 bases lay in between. The CDR3 sequence is 14 residues long. From germline, CDR1 is SGHDN and CDR2 FVKESK. In DNA form, the CDR3 reads TGTGCCAGCAGCCACCTGAGGGCGGAAGAGACCCAGTACTTC. It encodes CASSHLRAEETQYF.

The sample holds a few counts of this clonotype. The chain recombines TRBV6-1 with TRBJ1-5; D is possibly TRBD1 (5 bases). Trimming stripped 0 bases from V and 3 bases from J, with 12 bases between. From germline, CDR1 is MNHNS and CDR2 SASEGT. This CDR3 region has 16 residues. For the CDR3, the DNA is TGTGCCAGCAGTGAAGCGCTTCCGGACATCAATCAGCCCCAGCATTTT. Translating gives CASSEALPDINQPQHF.

As regards this clonotype: The CDR3 does not end in the conserved phenylalanine or tryptophan, so this is likely a read error. It is unclear where the CDR3 begins or ends on the DNA, so no DNA is shown, and the CDR3 is as TCRdb lists it. The chain recombines TRBV20-1 with TRBJ1-6. The CDR3 numbers 8 amino acids, ends counted. Germline values: CDR1 DFQATT, CDR2 SNEGSKA (reference sequence). The CDR3 here is CSARPLTG.

This clonotype was seen a handful of times. The chain employs TRBV7-3 and TRBJ2-5; a weak D match, TRBD2 (5 bases). CDR3 length equals 15 residues. Germline assignment: CDR1 SGHTA and CDR2 FQGTGA. The V end lost 2 bases, the J end lost 5 bases, and 15 bases lay between the germline ends. The CDR3 sequence is CASSLAGRPYETQYF. The DNA for the CDR3 is TGTGCCAGCAGCTTAGCGGGCAGGCCGTACGAGACCCAGTACTTC. Full variable domain (remainder filled in from reference TRBV7-3 and TRBJ2-5): GAGVSQTPSNKVTEKGKYVELRCDPISGHTALYWYRQSLGQGPEFLIYFQGTGAADDSGLPNDRFFAVRPEGSVSTLKIQRTERGDSAVYLCASSLAGRPYETQYFGPGTRLLVL.

This clonotype was observed many times. The chain joins TRBV7-2 to TRBJ2-7; D gene unclear. The CDR3 runs to 11 residues. The ends were cut back, 3 bases at V and 4 bases at J, with 4 bases in the middle. The germline V gene has CDR1 SGHTA and CDR2 FQGNSA. CDR3 sequence: CASSFLYEQYF. Written as DNA, the CDR3 is TGTGCCAGCAGCTTCCTATACGAGCAGTACTTC.

The chain couples TRBV11-2 to TRBJ2-7, with D uncertain. Looked up from germline, CDR1 is SGHAT and CDR2 is FQNNGV. There are 14 residues in the CDR3. Trimming removed 5 bases from V and 3 bases from J, with 14 bases in between. This chain's CDR3 is CASSPPWGYYEQYF. CDR3 DNA sequence: TGTGCCAGCAGCCCGCCGTGGGGTTACTACGAGCAGTACTTC.

This clonotype appeared a few times. The J gene is TRBJ2-7, the V gene TRBV29-1; tentatively, D is TRBD1 (6 bases). The V and J ends lost 4 bases and 7 bases respectively, with 11 bases between them. Germline CDR1 reads SQVTM; CDR2 reads ANQGSEA. The CDR3 extends over 11 amino acids. Here the CDR3 reads CSVATGWEQYF. CDR3 in DNA: TGCAGCGTTGCGACAGGATGGGAGCAGTACTTC.

V is TRBV20-1 and J is TRBJ2-7; tentatively, D is TRBD2 (6 bases). This CDR3 is 13 amino acids long. The germline V gene encodes CDR1 DFQATT and CDR2 SNEGSKA (reference sequence). The V end was cut by 6 bases, the J end by 2 bases, with 14 bases between. The DNA for the CDR3 is TGCAGTGCCCCGGGGGAAGGGACCTACGAGCAGTACTTC. It codes for CSAPGEGTYEQYF.

In its sample, this clonotype was seen a few times. This chain joins TRBV29-1 and TRBJ1-2; 9 bases map to TRBD1. After removal of 2 bases from V and 8 bases from J, the junction contained 6 bases not matched to a gene. The germline gives CDR1 SQVTM, CDR2 ANQGSEA. CDR3 size: 13 residues. This CDR3 reads CSVERDRAGGYTF. The CDR3 DNA follows: TGCAGCGTTGAAAGGGACAGGGCGGGCGGCTACACCTTC.

This clonotype was seen only a few times. The chain is built from TRBV5-4 and TRBJ2-5; 9 bases map to TRBD2. V lost 4 bases to trimming and J lost 4 bases; unmatched junction nucleotides: 14. CDR3 length: 17 amino acids. CDR1 and CDR2 (germline): SGHNT, YYREEE (reference sequence). CDR3 amino acids: CASSPKGLALKLETQYF. The CDR3 DNA reads as TGTGCCAGCAGCCCCAAGGGACTAGCCCTAAAACTAGAGACCCAGTACTTC.

This chain joins TRBV10-3 and TRBJ2-5, with 8 bases matching TRBD1. Germline CDR1 ENHRY, CDR2 SYGVKD. The CDR3 is 12 residues long. J was trimmed by 7 bases and V by 6 bases; bases with no gene match: 4. The CDR3 nucleotides read TGTGCCATCAGGGCCGGGACAGGGACCCAGTACTTC. Amino acid sequence: CAIRAGTGTQYF.

J is TRBJ2-7 and V is TRBV7-3; the match to TRBD1 covers 7 bases. Germline loops: CDR1 SGHTA, CDR2 FQGTGA. There are 14 residues in the CDR3. V was clipped by 2 bases and J by 1 base; unmatched bases: 2. CDR3 residues: CASSLEDRSYEQYF. CDR3 DNA sequence: TGTGCCAGCAGCTTAGAGGACAGGTCCTACGAGCAGTACTTC.